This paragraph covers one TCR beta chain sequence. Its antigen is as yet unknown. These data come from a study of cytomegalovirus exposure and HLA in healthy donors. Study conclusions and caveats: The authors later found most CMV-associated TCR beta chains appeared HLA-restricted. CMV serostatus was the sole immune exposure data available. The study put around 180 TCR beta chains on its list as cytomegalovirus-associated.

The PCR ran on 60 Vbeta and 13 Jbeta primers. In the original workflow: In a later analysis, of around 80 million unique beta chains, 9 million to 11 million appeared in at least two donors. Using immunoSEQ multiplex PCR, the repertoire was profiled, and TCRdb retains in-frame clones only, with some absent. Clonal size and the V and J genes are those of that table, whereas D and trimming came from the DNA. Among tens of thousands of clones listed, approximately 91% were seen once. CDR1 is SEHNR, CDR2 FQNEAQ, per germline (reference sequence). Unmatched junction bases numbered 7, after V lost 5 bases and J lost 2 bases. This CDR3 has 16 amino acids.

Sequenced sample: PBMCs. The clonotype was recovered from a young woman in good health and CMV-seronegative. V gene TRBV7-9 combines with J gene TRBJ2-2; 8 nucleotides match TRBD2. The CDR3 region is CASSIPGGINTGELFF. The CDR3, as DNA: TGTGCCAGCAGCATCCCGGGGGGGATTAACACCGGGGAGCTGTTTTTT.